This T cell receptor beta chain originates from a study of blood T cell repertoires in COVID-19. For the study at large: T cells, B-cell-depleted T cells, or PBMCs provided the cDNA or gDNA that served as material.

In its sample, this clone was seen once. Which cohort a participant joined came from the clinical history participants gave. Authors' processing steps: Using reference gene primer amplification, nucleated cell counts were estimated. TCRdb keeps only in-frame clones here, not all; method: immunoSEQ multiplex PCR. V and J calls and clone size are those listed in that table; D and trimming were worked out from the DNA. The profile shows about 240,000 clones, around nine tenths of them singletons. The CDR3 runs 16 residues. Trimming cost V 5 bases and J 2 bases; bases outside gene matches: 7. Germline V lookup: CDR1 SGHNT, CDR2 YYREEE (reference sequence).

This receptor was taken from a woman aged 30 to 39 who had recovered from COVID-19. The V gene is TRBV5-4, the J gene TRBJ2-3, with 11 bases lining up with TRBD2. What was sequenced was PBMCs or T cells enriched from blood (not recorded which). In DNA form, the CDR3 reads TGTGCCAGCAGTACACGGACTAGCGGGTTCACAGATACGCAGTATTTT. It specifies CASSTRTSGFTDTQYF.